This T cell receptor beta chain is from a study of blood T cell repertoires in COVID-19. Study as a whole: COVID-19 samples collected from the United States, Italy and Spain covered acute and convalescent phases. Sources were T cells, B-cell-depleted T cells, or PBMCs; the material itself was cDNA or gDNA.

V shed 6 bases and J shed 3 bases, with 17 bases lying between them. Germline loops: CDR1 MDHEN, CDR2 SYDVKM. The CDR3 totals 15 residues. Original processing methods: It was from reference gene primer amplification that nucleated cell counts were estimated. The table came from immunoSEQ multiplex PCR; TCRdb's copy has only in-frame clones and leaves some out. V and J calls and clone size are those listed in that table; D and trimming were worked out from the DNA. Of about half a million clones listed, 80% to 90% are singletons. The chain joins TRBV28 to TRBJ1-2; no clear D gene. The sequencing sample was made of peripheral blood. The receptor was derived from a human donor in a cohort sampled during active COVID-19. The CDR3 protein is CASSPDVGVDYGYTF. The DNA for the CDR3 is TGTGCCAGCAGCCCTGATGTCGGGGTGGACTATGGCTACACCTTC.